This T cell receptor beta chain came from a study of blood T cell repertoires in COVID-19. Using immunoSEQ multiplex PCR, the repertoire was profiled, and TCRdb retains in-frame clones only, with some absent. Of some 120,000 clones listed, roughly 92% were seen once; the top ten hold around 2%. The V segment lost 5 bases and the J segment 6 bases; nucleotides outside the gene matches: 7. Per germline, CDR1 SGHTA and CDR2 FQGNSA. CDR3 length equals 15 residues. Sequenced: peripheral blood. This chain uses TRBV7-2 with TRBJ2-7; 13 positions match TRBD2. This sequence was found in a man aged 50 to 59 with COVID-19, enrolled during active disease. CDR3 coding DNA: TGTGCCAGCAGCGGAGGACTAGCGGGAGTACGCGAGCAGTACTTC. It translates to CASSGGLAGVREQYF. Drawing the rest from reference TRBV7-2 and TRBJ2-7, the complete variable domain is GAGVSQSPSNKVTEKGKDVELRCDPISGHTALYWYRQSLGQGLEFLIYFQGNSAPDKSGLPSDRFSAERTGGSVSTLTIQRTQQEDSAVYLCASSGGLAGVREQYFGPGTRLTVT.